This T cell receptor beta chain was sequenced in a study of CD8 T cells in Susac syndrome. Trimming cost V 4 bases and J 0 bases; bases outside gene matches: 10. The CDR3 sequence is 19 residues long. Germline V CDR1 and CDR2: SEHNR, FQNEAQ (reference sequence). Healthy donors, matched for age and sex, constituted the control group. Negative isolation yielded the CD8+ and CD4+ T cells, while FACS enriched the TEMRA cells. RNA, at about 0.45 to 1 ug, was reverse transcribed with random hexamers. Amplification of TCR beta CDR3 by immunoSEQ multiplex PCR spanned 54 Vbeta and 13 Jbeta. MiXCR was run by TCRdb on the immunoSEQ multiplex PCR reads, yielding one entry per CDR3 protein. The table includes more than 110,000 distinct CDR3 sequences, around 94% detected once.

The J gene is TRBJ2-1, the V gene TRBV7-9; 12 bases fit TRBD2. The TCR originated in a human donor in good health. The sample was CD8+ T cells from PBMCs. The CDR3 loop is CASSSTLAGGPSSYNEQFF. As DNA, the CDR3 is TGTGCCAGCAGCTCGACACTAGCGGGAGGCCCTAGCTCCTACAATGAGCAGTTCTTC.